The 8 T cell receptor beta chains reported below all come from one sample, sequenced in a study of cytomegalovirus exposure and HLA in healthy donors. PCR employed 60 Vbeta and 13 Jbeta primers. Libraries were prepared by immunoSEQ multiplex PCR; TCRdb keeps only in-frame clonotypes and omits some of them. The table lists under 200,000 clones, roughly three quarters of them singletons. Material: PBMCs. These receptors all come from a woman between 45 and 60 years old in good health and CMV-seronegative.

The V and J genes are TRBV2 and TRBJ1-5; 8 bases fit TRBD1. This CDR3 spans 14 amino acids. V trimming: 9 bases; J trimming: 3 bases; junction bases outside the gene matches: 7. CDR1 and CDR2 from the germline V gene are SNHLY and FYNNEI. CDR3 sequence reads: CASSGGANNQPQHF. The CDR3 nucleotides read TGTGCCAGTTCAGGGGGCGCGAACAATCAGCCCCAGCATTTT.

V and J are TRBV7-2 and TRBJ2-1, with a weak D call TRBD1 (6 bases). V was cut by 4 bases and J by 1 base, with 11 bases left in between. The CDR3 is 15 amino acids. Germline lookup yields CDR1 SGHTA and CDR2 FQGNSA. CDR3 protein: CASSSSGASYNEQFF. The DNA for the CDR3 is TGTGCCAGCAGCTCCTCAGGGGCTTCCTACAATGAGCAGTTCTTC.

The CDR3 is CASSALAGSVRRELFF. The CDR3 DNA reads TGTGCCAGCAGCGCACTAGCGGGAAGCGTCAGGCGGGAGCTGTTTTTT. This chain links TRBV7-2 with TRBJ2-2, with 10 bases aligning to TRBD2. The CDR3 spans 16 residues. CDR1 SGHTA and CDR2 FQGNSA come from the germline V gene. After removal of 5 bases from V and 9 bases from J, the junction contained 12 bases not matched to a gene.

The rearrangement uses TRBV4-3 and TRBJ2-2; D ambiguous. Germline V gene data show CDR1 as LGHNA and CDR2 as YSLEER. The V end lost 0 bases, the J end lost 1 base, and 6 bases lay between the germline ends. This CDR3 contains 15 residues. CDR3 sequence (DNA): TGCGCCAGCAGCCAAGATCGACTGAACACCGGGGAGCTGTTTTTT. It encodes CASSQDRLNTGELFF.

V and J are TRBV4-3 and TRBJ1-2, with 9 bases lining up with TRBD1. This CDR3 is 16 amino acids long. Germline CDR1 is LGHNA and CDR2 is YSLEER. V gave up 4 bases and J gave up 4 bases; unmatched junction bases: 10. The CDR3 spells CASSRNDRGDLYGYTF. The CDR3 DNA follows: TGCGCCAGCAGCCGGAATGACAGGGGGGACCTCTATGGCTACACCTTC.

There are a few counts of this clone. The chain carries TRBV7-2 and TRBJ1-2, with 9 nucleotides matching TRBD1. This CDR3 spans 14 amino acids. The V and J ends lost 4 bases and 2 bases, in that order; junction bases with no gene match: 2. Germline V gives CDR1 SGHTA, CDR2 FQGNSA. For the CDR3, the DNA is TGTGCCAGCAGCTCTGGGACAGGGAACTATGGCTACACCTTC. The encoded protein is CASSSGTGNYGYTF.

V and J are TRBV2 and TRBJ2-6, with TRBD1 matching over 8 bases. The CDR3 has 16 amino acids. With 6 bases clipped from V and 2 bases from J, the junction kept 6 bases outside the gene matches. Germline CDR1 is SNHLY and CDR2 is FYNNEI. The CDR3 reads CASRRTGNTGANVLTF. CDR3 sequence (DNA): TGTGCCAGCAGGAGGACAGGGAACACTGGGGCCAACGTCCTGACTTTC.

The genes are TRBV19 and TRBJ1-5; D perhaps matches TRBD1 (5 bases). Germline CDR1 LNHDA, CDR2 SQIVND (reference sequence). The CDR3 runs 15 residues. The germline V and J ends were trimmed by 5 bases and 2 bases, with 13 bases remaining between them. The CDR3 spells CASSLGSGRNQPQHF. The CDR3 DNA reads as TGTGCCAGTAGTCTCGGCTCAGGGCGCAATCAGCCCCAGCATTTT.